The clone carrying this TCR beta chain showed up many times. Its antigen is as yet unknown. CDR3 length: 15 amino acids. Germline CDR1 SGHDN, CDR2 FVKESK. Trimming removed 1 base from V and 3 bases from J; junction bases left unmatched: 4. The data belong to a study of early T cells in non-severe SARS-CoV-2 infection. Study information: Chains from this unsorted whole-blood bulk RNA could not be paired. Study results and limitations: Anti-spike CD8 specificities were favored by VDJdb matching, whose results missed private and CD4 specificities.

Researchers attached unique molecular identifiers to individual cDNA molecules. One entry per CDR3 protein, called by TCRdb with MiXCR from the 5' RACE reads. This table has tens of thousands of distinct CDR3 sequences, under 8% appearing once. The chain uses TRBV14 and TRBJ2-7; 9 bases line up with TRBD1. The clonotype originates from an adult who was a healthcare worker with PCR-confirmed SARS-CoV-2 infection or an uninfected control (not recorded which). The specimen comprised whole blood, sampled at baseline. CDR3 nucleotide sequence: TGTGCCAGCAGCCAAGCCGGGACAGGGCGCTACGAGCAGTACTTC. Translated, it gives CASSQAGTGRYEQYF.